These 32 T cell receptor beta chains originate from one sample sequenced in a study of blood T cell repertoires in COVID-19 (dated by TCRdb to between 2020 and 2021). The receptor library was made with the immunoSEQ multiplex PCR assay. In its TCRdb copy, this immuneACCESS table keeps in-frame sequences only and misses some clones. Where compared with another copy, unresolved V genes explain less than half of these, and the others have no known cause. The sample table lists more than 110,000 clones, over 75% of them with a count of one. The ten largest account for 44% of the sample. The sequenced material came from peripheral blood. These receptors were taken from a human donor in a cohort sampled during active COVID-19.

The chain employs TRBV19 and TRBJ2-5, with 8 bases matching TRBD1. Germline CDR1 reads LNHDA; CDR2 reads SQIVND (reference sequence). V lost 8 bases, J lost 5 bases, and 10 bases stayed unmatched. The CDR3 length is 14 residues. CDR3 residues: CASGSQGVSETQYF. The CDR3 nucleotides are TGTGCCAGTGGGTCACAGGGGGTGTCGGAGACCCAGTACTTC.

CDR3 in amino acids: CASSLDLGEVARPYNEQFF. The CDR3, as DNA: TGTGCCAGCAGCTTAGACTTGGGAGAGGTCGCACGACCCTACAATGAGCAGTTCTTC. The rearrangement uses TRBV7-2 and TRBJ2-1; a possible D gene is TRBD2 (5 bases). This CDR3 is built from 19 residues. Trimming pared 1 base from V and 2 bases from J, leaving 21 bases between. Germline V gene lookup returns CDR1 SGHTA and CDR2 FQGNSA. The variable domain in full, completed from reference TRBV7-2 and TRBJ2-1, reads GAGVSQSPSNKVTEKGKDVELRCDPISGHTALYWYRQSLGQGLEFLIYFQGNSAPDKSGLPSDRFSAERTGGSVSTLTIQRTQQEDSAVYLCASSLDLGEVARPYNEQFFGPGTRLTVL.

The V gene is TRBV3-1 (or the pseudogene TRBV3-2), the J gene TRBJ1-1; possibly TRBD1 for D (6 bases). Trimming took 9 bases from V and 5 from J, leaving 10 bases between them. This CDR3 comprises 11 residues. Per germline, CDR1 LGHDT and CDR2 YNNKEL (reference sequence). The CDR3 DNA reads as TGTGCCAGTCTAAGGGGGACTGAAGCTTTCTTT. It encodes CASLRGTEAFF.

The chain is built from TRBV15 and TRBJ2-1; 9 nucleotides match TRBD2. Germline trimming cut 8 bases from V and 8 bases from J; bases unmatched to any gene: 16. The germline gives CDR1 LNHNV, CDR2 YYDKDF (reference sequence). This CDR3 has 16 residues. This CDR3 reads CATPGSDPGTSHEQFF. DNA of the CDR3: TGTGCCACCCCCGGATCGGACCCCGGGACTAGCCATGAGCAGTTCTTC. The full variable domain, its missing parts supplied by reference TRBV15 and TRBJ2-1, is DAMVIQNPRYQVTQFGKPVTLSCSQTLNHNVMYWYQQKSSQAPKLLFHYYDKDFNNEADTPDNFQSRRPNTSFCFLDIRSPGLGDTAMYLCATPGSDPGTSHEQFFGPGTRLTVL.

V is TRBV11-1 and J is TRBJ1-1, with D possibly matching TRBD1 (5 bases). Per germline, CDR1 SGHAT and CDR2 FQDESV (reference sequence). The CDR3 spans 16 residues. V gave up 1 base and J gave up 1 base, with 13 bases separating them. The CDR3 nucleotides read TGTGCCAGCAGCTTAGGTGGGGGGAACCCGAACACTGAAGCTTTCTTT. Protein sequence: CASSLGGGNPNTEAFF. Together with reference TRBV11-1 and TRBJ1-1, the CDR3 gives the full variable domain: EAEVAQSPRYKITEKSQAVAFWCDPISGHATLYWYRQILGQGPELLVQFQDESVVDDSQLPKDRFSAERLKGVDSTLKIQPAELGDSAMYLCASSLGGGNPNTEAFFGQGTRLTVV.

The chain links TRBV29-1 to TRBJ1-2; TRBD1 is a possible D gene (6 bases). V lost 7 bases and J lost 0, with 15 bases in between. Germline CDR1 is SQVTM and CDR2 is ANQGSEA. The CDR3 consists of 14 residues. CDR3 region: CSGLSQGANYGYTF. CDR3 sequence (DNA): TGCAGCGGCCTTTCACAGGGAGCTAACTATGGCTACACCTTC.

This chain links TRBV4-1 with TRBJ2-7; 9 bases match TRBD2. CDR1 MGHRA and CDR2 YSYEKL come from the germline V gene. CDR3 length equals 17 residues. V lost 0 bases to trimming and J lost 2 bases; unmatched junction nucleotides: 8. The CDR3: CASSQDLVAGVPYEQYF. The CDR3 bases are TGCGCCAGCAGCCAAGATCTAGTAGCGGGGGTCCCCTACGAGCAGTACTTC.

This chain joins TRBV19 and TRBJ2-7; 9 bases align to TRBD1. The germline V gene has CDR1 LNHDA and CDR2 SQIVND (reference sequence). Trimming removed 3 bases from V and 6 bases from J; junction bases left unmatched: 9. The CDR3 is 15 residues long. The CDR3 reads CASSMGEDRGIEQYV. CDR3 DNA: TGTGCCAGTAGTATGGGGGAAGACAGGGGGATCGAGCAGTACGTC.

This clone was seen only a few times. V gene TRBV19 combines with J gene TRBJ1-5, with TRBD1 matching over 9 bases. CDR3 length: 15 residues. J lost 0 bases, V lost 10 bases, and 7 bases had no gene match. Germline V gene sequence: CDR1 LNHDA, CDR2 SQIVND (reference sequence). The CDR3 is CATIDRGNSNQPQHF. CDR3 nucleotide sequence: TGTGCCACCATAGACAGGGGGAATAGCAATCAGCCCCAGCATTTT. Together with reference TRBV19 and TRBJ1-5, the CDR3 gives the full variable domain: DGGITQSPKYLFRKEGQNVTLSCEQNLNHDAMYWYRQDPGQGLRLIYYSQIVNDFQKGDIAEGYSVSREKKESFPLTVTSAQKNPTAFYLCATIDRGNSNQPQHFGDGTRLSIL.

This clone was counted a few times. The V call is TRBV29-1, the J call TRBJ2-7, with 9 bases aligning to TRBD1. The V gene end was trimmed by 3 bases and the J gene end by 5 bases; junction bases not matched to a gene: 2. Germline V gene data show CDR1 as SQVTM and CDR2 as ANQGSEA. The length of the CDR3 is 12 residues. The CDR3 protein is CSVDGQGNEQYF. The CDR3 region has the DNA TGCAGCGTTGACGGACAGGGGAACGAGCAGTACTTC.

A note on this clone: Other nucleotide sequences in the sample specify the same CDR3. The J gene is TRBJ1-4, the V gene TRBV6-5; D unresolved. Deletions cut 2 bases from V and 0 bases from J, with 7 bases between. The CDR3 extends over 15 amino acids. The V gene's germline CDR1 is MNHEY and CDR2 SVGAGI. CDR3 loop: CASSYGGSTNEKLFF. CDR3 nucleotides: TGTGCCAGCAGTTACGGAGGTTCAACTAATGAAAAACTGTTTTTT.

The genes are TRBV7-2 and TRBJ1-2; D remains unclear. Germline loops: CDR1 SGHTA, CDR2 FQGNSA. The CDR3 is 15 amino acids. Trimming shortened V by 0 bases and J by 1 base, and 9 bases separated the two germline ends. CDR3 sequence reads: CASSLAYTHNYGYTF. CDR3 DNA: TGTGCCAGCAGCTTAGCTTACACCCATAACTATGGCTACACCTTC. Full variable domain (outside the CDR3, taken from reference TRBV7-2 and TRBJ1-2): GAGVSQSPSNKVTEKGKDVELRCDPISGHTALYWYRQSLGQGLEFLIYFQGNSAPDKSGLPSDRFSAERTGGSVSTLTIQRTQQEDSAVYLCASSLAYTHNYGYTFGSGTRLTVV.

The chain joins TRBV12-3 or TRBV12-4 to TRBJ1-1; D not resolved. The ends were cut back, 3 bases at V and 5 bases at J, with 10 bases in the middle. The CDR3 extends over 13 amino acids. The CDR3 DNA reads TGTGCCAGCAGTTTTAGGAGGGAGACTGAAGCTTTCTTT. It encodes CASSFRRETEAFF.

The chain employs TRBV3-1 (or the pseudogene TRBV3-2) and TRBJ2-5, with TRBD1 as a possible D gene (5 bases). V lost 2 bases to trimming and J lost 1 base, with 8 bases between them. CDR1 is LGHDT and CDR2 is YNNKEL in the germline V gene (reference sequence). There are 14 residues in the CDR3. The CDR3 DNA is TGTGCCAGCAGCCAACAGGGTCTCCAAGAGACCCAGTACTTC. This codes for CASSQQGLQETQYF.

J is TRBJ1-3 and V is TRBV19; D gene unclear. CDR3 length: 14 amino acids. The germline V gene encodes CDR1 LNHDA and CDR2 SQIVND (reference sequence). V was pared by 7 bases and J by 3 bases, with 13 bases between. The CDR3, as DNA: TGTGCCAGTATAAACGACCAGCGTGGAAACACCATATATTTT. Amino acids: CASINDQRGNTIYF.

In nucleotides, the CDR3 is TGTGCCAGCAGGGGGATAGCGGCCTACGAGCAGTACGTC. Amino acids: CASRGIAAYEQYV. The V call is TRBV6-5, the J call TRBJ2-7; maybe TRBD2 (6 bases). CDR1 is MNHEY and CDR2 is SVGAGI in the germline V gene. The CDR3 extends over 13 amino acids. Trimming left V 6 bases short and J 2 bases short, with 11 bases between.

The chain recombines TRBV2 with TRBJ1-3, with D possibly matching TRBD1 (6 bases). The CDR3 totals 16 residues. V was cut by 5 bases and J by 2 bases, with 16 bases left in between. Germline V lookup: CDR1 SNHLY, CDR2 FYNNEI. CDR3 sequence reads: CASSPDRQGPGNTIYF. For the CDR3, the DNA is TGTGCCAGCAGTCCCGACAGGCAAGGGCCTGGAAACACCATATATTTT.

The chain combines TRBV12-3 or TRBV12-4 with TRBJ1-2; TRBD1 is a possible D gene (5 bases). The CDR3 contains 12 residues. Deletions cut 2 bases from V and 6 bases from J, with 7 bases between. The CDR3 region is CASSLKGNGYTF. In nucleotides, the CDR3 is TGTGCCAGCAGTTTAAAGGGGAATGGCTACACCTTC.

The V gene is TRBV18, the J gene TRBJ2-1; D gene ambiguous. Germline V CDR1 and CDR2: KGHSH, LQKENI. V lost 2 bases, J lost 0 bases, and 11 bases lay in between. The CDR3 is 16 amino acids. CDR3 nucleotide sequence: TGTGCCAGCTCACCAGGTGACACCCCCTCCTACAATGAGCAGTTCTTC. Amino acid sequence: CASSPGDTPSYNEQFF.

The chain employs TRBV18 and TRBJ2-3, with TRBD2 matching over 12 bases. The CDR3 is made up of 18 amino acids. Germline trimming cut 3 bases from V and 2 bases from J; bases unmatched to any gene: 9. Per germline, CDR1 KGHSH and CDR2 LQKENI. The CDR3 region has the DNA TGTGCCAGCTCACCCCTGTCCCTAGCGGGGGGGTCCACAGATACGCAGTATTTT. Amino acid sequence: CASSPLSLAGGSTDTQYF.

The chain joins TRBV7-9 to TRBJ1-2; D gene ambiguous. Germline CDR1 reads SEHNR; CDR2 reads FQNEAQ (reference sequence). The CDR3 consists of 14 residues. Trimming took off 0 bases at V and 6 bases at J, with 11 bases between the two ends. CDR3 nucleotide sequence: TGTGCCAGCAGCTTAGCTCCGCACGGTGATGGCTACACCTTC. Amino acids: CASSLAPHGDGYTF.

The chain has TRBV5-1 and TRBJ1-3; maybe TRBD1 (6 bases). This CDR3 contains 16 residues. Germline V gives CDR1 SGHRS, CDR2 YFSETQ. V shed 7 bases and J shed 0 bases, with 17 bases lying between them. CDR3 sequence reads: CASGGGVGPSGNTIYF. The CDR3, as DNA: TGCGCCAGCGGGGGGGGCGTTGGCCCCTCTGGAAACACCATATATTTT.

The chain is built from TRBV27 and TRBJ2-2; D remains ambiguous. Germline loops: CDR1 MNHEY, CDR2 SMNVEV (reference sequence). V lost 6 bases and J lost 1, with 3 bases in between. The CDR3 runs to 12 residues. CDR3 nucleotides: TGTGCCAGCAGGAGGAACACCGGGGAGCTGTTTTTT. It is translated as CASRRNTGELFF.

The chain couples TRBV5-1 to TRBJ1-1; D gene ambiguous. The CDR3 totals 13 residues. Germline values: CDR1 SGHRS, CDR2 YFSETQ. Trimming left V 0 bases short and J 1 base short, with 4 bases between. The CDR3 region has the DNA TGCGCCAGCAGCTTGGACAGGAACACTGAAGCTTTCTTT. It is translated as CASSLDRNTEAFF.

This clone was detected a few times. CDR3 coding DNA: TGTGCCAGTAGTATACCGGGGAATCAGCCCCAGCATTTT. Encoded protein: CASSIPGNQPQHF. The J gene is TRBJ1-5, the V gene TRBV19; no clear D gene. CDR1 LNHDA and CDR2 SQIVND come from the germline V gene (reference sequence). V gave up 2 bases and J gave up 4 bases, with 6 bases separating them. This CDR3 contains 13 residues.

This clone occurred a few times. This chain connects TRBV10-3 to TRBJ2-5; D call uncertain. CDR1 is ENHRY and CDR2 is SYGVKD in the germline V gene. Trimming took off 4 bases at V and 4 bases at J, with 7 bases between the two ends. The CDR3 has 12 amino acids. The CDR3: CAISASGETQYF. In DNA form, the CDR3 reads TGTGCCATCAGTGCTTCAGGAGAGACCCAGTACTTC.

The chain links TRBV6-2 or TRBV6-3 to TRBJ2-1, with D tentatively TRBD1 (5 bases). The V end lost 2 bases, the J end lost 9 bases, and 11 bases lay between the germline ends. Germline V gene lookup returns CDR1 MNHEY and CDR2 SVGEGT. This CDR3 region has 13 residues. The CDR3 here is CASSYASRGEQFF. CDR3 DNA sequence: TGTGCCAGCAGTTACGCCTCTAGGGGTGAGCAGTTCTTC.

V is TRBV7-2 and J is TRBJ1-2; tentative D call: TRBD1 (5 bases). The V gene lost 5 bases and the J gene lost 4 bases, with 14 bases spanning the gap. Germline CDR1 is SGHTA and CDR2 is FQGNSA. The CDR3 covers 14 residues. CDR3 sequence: CASSPAADTYGYTF. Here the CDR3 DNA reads TGTGCCAGCAGCCCGGCGGCGGACACCTATGGCTACACCTTC.

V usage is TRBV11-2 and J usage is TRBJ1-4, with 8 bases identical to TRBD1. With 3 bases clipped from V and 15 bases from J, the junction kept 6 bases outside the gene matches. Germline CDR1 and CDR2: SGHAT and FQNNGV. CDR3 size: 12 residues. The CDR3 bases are TGTGCCAGCAGCTTGGACAGGGCTAGGTTGTTTTTT. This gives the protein CASSLDRARLFF.

In DNA, the CDR3 is TGTGCCAGCAGCTTACAGCTTTTGCTGGGCGAGCAGTACTTC. Its translation: CASSLQLLLGEQYF. This chain links TRBV5-5 with TRBJ2-7, with D unresolved. Germline lookup yields CDR1 SGHKS and CDR2 YYEKEE (reference sequence). The CDR3 spans 14 residues. The V and J ends lost 2 bases and 6 bases respectively, with 15 bases between them.

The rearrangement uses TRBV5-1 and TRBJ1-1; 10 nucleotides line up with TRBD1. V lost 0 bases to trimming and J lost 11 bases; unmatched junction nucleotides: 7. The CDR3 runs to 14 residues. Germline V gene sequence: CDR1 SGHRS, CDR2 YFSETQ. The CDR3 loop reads CASSLDGTGVTAFF. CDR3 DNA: TGCGCCAGCAGCTTGGACGGGACAGGGGTTACGGCTTTCTTT.

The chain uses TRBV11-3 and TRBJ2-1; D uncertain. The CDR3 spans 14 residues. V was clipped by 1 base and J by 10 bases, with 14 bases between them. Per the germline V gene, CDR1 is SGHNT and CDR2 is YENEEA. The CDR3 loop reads CASSLGGVDGEQFF. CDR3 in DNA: TGTGCCAGCAGCTTAGGTGGAGTAGATGGGGAGCAGTTCTTC.